Below, one TCR beta chain is given with its context. The antigen remains undetermined. The repertoire was sequenced with immunoSEQ multiplex PCR; TCRdb's copy has only in-frame clones and lacks some. The data contain approximately 100,000 clones, 87% of them singletons. V lost 5 bases and J lost 7; bases outside the gene matches: 11. This CDR3 region has 16 residues. The germline CDR1 and CDR2 sequences are PRHDT and FYEKMQ (reference sequence). This sample was taken from a study of identifying expanded T cells in peripheral blood. During the collection period, no donor immune events like infections were recorded. The study's findings and limits: Over around two and four weeks, about 15 and 19 clones changed, versus approximately 1.1 between replicates. Across healthy donors, higher total template counts meant significantly greater approximately two-week count variance.

The specimen sequenced was blood. The chain is built from TRBV13 and TRBJ2-5, with 12 bases aligning to TRBD1. This TCR came from a person aged 18 to 75 in good health. CDR3 DNA: TGTGCCAGCAGCCACGGGACAGGGGGCGCCTTAGGGACCCAGTACTTC. Translation gives CASSHGTGGALGTQYF.